This T cell receptor (beta chain) was recovered during a study of shared clonotypes between healthy human individuals. Overall study results and limits: Specimens sampled were limited to blood, with tissue repertoires likely differing.

The protocol was immunoSEQ multiplex PCR, while the TCRdb copy is restricted to in-frame clones and leaves out a portion. The sample shows over 850,000 clones, about 84% of them seen only once. The CDR3 length is 15 residues. Germline assignment: CDR1 MGHRA and CDR2 YSYEKL. Unmatched junction bases numbered 7, after V lost 4 bases and J lost 4 bases. On this clone: The antigen remains unidentified.

The rearrangement uses TRBV4-1 and TRBJ2-5; 9 bases map to TRBD2. The clonotype originates from a man aged 18-30 years in good health. Some clones in this sample may be carry-over from other donors' samples. The specimen was memory CD4+ T cells from PBMCs. Indicated subset: CD45RA-negative fraction. The DNA for the CDR3 is TGCGCCAGCAGCCCCAGGGAAGCGGGAGGAGAGACCCAGTACTTC. It encodes CASSPREAGGETQYF.